The clone carrying this T cell receptor (beta chain) was counted between two and nine times. Its antigen is undetermined. These data are taken from a study of T cell repertoires in cytomegalovirus infection. Whole-study context: HLA-B-restricted CMV epitopes that are well studied, plus recently identified HLA-C-restricted ones, were used by the study. Evidence of both CMV infection and a matching HLA type came from public TCR beta signatures. Whole-study results and caveats: Dominating the ex vivo response were TCR beta clonotypes that were CMV-specific and HLA-C-restricted. Frequencies of public TCR beta families were cumulated, and this identified carriers of CMV plus the relevant HLA.

This CDR3 region has 15 residues. V lost 5 bases, J lost 3 bases, and 8 bases stayed unmatched. Germline values: CDR1 MNHEY, CDR2 SVGEGT. Each CDR3 protein is one row after TCRdb ran MiXCR on the reads. The sample lists about a million distinct CDR3 sequences; around 30% were seen once. This material consisted of cultured CD8+ T cells from PBMCs, taken from culture after CMV antigen stimulation. The receptor's source is a human donor in good health (CMV status not recorded). Some clones in this sample may be carry-over from other donors' samples. The chain carries TRBV6-2 or TRBV6-3 and TRBJ2-7, with 9 bases matching TRBD1. CDR3 in DNA: TGTGCCAGCAGTCCGGGACAGGGAACGATCTACGAGCAGTACGTC. Protein sequence: CASSPGQGTIYEQYV.